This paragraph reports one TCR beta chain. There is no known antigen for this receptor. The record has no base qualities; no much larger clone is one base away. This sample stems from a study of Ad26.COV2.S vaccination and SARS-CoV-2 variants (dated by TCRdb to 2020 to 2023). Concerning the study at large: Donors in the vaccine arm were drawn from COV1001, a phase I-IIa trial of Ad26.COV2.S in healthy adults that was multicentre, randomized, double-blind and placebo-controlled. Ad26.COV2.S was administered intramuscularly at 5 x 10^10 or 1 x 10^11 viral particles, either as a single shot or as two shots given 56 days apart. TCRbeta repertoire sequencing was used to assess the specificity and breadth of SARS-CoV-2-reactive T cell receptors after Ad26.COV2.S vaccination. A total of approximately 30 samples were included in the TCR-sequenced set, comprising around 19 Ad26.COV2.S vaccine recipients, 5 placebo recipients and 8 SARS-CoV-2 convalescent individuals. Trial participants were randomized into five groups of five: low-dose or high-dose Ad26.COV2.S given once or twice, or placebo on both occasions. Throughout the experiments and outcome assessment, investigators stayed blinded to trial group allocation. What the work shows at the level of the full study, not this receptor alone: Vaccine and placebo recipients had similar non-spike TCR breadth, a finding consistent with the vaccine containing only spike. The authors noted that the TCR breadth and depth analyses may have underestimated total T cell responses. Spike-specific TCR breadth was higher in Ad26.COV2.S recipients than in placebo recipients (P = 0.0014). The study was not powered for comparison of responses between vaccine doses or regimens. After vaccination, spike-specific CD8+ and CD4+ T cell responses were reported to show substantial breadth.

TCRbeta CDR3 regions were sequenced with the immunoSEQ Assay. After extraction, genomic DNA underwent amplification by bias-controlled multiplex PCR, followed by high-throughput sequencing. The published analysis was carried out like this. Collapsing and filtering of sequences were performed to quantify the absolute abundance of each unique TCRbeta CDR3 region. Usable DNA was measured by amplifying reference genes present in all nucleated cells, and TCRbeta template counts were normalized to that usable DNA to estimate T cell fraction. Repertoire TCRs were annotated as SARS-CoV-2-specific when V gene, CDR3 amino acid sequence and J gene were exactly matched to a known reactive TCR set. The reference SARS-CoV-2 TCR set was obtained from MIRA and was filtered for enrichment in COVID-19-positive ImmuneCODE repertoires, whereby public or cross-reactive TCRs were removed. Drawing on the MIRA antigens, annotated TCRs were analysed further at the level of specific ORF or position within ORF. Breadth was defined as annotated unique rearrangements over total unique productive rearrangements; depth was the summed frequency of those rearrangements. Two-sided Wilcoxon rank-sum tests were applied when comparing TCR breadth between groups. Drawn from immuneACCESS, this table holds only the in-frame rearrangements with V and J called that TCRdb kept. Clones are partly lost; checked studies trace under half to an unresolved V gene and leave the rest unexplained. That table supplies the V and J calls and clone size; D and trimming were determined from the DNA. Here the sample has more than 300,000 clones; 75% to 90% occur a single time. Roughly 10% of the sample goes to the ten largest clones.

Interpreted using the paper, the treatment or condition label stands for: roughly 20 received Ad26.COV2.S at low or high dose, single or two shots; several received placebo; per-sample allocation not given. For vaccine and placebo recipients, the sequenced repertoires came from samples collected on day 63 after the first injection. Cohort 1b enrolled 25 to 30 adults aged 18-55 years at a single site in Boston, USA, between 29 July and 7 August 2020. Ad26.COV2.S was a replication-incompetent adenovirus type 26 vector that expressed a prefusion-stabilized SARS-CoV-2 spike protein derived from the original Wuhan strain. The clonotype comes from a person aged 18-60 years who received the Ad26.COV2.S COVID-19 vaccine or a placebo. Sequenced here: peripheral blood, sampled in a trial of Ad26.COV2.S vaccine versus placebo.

In nucleotides, the sequence is TGTGCCAGCAGAACCCCCGCCCTTACTGAAGCTTTCTTT. Its amino acids are CASRTPALTEAFF. Here the chain combines TRBV28 and TRBJ1-1; no D gene is confidently identified. CDR1 and CDR2 are read off the germline V gene as MDHEN and SYDVKM. The CDR3 holds 13 amino acids from the cysteine to the phenylalanine. Of the read, only the CDR3 DNA is kept; its 39 bases are in frame from base 1. The junction carries 13 bases between V and J, which are trimmed by 6 bases and 5 bases respectively.